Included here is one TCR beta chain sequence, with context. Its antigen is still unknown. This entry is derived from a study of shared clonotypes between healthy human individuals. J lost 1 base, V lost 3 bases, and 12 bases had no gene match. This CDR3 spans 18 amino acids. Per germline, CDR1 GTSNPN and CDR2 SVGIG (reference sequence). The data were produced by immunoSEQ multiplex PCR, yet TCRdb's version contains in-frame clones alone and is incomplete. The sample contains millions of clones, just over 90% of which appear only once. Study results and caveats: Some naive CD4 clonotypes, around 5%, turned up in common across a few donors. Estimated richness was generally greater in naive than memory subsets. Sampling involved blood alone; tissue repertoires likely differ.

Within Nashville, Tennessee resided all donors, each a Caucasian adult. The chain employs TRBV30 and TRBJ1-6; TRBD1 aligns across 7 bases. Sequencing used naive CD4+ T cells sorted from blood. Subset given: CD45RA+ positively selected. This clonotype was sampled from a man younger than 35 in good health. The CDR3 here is CAWSLRRTGRSYNSPLHF. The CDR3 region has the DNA TGTGCCTGGAGCCTCCGACGGACAGGACGGTCCTATAATTCACCCCTCCACTTT.